Listed here is a single T cell receptor beta chain. These data originate in a study of blood T cell repertoires in COVID-19. About the study: Samples representing acute and convalescent COVID-19 were sourced from the United States, Italy and Spain. The analysed material was cDNA or gDNA that came from T cells, B-cell-depleted T cells, or PBMCs.

Germline values: CDR1 LGHDT, CDR2 YNNKEL (reference sequence). V was pared by 4 bases and J by 0 bases, with 10 bases between. There are 15 residues in the CDR3. Original processing methods: Estimation of nucleated cell counts relied on the amplification of reference gene primers. TCRdb's table, derived via immunoSEQ multiplex PCR, lists solely in-frame clones and lacks some. That table gives V, J and clone size, and the DNA gave D and trimming. The data show under 300,000 clones, roughly 85% seen once. The TCR sequence derives from a woman in her seventies with acute or convalescent COVID-19. The sample consisted of peripheral blood. This rearrangement joins TRBV3-1 (or the pseudogene TRBV3-2) to TRBJ1-3; D not resolved. CDR3 nucleotides: TGTGCCAGCAGCCGTTTTGTCGGCTCTGGAAACACCATATATTTT. Translated, it gives CASSRFVGSGNTIYF.